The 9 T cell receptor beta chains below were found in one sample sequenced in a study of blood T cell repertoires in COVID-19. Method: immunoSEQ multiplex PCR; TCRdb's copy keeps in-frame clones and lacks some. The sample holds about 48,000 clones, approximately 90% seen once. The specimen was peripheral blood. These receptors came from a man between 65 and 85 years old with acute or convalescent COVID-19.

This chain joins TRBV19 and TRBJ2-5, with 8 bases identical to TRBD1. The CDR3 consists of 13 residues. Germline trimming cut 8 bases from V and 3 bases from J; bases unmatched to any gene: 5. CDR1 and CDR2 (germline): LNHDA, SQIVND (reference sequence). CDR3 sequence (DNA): TGTGCCAGTCGCCGGACAGGGAAAGAGACCCAGTACTTC. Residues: CASRRTGKETQYF. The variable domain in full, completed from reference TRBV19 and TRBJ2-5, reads DGGITQSPKYLFRKEGQNVTLSCEQNLNHDAMYWYRQDPGQGLRLIYYSQIVNDFQKGDIAEGYSVSREKKESFPLTVTSAQKNPTAFYLCASRRTGKETQYFGPGTRLLVL.

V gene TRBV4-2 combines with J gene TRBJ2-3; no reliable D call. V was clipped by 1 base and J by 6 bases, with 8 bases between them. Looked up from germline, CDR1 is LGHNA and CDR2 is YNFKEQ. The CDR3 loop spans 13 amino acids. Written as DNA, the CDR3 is TGTGCCAGCAGCCAAGTTTCAGGTGATACGCAGTATTTT. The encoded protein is CASSQVSGDTQYF.

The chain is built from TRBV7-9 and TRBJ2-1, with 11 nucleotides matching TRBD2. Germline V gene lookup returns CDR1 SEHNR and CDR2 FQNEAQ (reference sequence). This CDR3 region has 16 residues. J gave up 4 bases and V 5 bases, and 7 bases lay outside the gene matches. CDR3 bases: TGTGCCAGCAGCCACCTGACTAGCGGGGAGTACAATGAGCAGTTCTTC. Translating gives CASSHLTSGEYNEQFF. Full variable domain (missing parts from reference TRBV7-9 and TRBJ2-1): DTGVSQNPRHKITKRGQNVTFRCDPISEHNRLYWYRQTLGQGPEFLTYFQNEAQLEKSRLLSDRFSAERPKGSFSTLEIQRTEQGDSAMYLCASSHLTSGEYNEQFFGPGTRLTVL.

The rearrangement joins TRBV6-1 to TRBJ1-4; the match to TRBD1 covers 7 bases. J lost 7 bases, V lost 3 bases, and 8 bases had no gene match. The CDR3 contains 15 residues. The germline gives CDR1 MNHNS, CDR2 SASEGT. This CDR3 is CASSDLRGLGEKLFF. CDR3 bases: TGTGCCAGCAGTGATCTCAGGGGGTTAGGTGAAAAACTGTTTTTT.

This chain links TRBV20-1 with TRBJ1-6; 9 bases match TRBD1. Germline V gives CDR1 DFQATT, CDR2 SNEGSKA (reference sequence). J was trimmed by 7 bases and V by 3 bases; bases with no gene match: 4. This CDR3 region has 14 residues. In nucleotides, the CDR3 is TGCAGTGCTAGTTACAGGGGGCGGAATTCACCCCTCCACTTT. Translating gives CSASYRGRNSPLHF.

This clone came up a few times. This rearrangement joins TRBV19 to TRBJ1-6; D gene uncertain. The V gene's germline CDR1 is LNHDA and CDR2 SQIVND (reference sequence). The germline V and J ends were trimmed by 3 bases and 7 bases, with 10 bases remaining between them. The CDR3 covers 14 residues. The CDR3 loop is CASSIPRENSPLHF. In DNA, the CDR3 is TGTGCCAGTAGTATCCCGCGCGAAAATTCACCCCTCCACTTT.

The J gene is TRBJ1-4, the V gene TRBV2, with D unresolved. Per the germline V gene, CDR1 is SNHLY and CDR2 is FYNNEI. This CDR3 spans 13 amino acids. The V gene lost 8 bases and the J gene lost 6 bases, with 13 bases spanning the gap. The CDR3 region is CASSRSRDEKLFF. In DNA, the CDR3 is TGTGCCAGCTCCCGGAGCCGGGATGAAAAACTGTTTTTT. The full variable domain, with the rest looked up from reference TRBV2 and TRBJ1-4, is EPEVTQTPSHQVTQMGQEVILRCVPISNHLYFYWYRQILGQKVEFLVSFYNNEISEKSEIFDDQFSVERPDGSNFTLKIRSTKLEDSAMYFCASSRSRDEKLFFGSGTQLSVL.

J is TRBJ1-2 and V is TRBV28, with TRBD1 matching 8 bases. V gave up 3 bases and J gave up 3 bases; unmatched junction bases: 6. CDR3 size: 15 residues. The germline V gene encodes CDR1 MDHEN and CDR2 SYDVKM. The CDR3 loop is CASSFATGGDYGYTF. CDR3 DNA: TGTGCCAGCAGTTTTGCCACAGGGGGAGACTATGGCTACACCTTC.

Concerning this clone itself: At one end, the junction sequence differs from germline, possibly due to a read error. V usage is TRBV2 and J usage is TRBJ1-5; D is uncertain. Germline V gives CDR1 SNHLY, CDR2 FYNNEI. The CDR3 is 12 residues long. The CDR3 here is CASSDVSDSILF. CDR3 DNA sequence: TGTGCCAGCAGTGATGTTTCGGACTCTATCCTTTTT.